This TCR beta chain was identified in a study of Ad26.COV2.S vaccination and SARS-CoV-2 variants. This sample's treatment: 15 to 20 received Ad26.COV2.S at low or high dose, single or two shots; five or six received placebo; per-sample allocation not given. Collection of samples fell on day 63 after the first vaccine or placebo injection. The CDR3 covers 15 residues. CDR1 and CDR2 from the germline V gene are SGHRS and YFSETQ. The ends lost 4 bases at V and 5 bases at J; junction bases unmatched: 7. The data were produced by immunoSEQ multiplex PCR, yet TCRdb's version contains in-frame clones alone and is incomplete. This table has about 400,000 clones, 70% to 90% appearing once.

The receptor comes from a person between 18 and 65 years old who received the Ad26.COV2.S COVID-19 vaccine or a placebo. The rearrangement links TRBV5-1 to TRBJ2-2; 8 positions match TRBD1. The specimen was peripheral blood, collected in a trial of Ad26.COV2.S vaccine versus placebo. CDR3 sequence reads: CASSPGTGRTGELFF. CDR3 nucleotides: TGCGCCAGCAGCCCCGGGACAGGTCGGACCGGGGAGCTGTTTTTT.